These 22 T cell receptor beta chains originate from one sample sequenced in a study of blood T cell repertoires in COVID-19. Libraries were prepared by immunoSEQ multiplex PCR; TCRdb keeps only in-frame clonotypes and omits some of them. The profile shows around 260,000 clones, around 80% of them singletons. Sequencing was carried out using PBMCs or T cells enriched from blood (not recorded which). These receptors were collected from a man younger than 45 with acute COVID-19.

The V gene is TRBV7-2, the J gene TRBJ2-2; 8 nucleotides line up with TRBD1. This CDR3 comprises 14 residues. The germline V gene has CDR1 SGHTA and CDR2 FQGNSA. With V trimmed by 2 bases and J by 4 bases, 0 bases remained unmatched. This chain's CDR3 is CASSLQGATGELFF. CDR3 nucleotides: TGTGCCAGCAGCTTACAGGGGGCCACCGGGGAGCTGTTTTTT.

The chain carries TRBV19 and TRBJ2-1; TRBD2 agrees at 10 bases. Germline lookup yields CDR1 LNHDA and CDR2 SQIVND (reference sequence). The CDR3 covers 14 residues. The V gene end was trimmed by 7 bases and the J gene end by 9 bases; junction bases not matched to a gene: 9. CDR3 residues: CASNAAGGPSEQFF. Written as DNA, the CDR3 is TGTGCCAGTAATGCAGCGGGAGGGCCCAGTGAGCAGTTCTTC.

The DNA for the CDR3 is TGTGCCAGCAGCTTACCTACCGAGGGGACCCAGTACTTC. Translating it yields CASSLPTEGTQYF. V and J are TRBV7-9 and TRBJ2-5; possible D gene TRBD2, 5 bases. V was shortened by 2 bases and J by 7 bases, with 11 bases between the two germline ends. CDR1 and CDR2 (germline): SEHNR, FQNEAQ (reference sequence). The CDR3 covers 13 residues.

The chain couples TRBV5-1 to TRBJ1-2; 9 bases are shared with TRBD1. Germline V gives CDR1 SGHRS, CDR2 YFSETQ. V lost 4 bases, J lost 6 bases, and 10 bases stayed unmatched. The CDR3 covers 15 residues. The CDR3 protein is CASSPDGTGINGYTF. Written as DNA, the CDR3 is TGCGCCAGCAGCCCCGATGGGACAGGGATAAATGGCTACACCTTC.

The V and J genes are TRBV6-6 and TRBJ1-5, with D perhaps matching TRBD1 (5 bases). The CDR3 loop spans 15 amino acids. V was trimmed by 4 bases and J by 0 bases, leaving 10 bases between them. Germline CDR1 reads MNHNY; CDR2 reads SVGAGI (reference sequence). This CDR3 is CASSSTGDSNQPQHF. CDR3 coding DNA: TGTGCCAGCAGTTCGACGGGGGATAGCAATCAGCCCCAGCATTTT.

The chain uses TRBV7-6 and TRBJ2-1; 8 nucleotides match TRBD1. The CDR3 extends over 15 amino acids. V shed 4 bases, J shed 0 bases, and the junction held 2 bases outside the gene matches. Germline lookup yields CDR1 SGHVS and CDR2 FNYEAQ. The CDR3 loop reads CASSSGQGSYNEQFF. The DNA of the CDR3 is TGTGCCAGCAGCTCCGGACAGGGCTCCTACAATGAGCAGTTCTTC.

CDR3 sequence (DNA): TGTGCCTGGAGCCCAGGGGGTGGGTATGGCTACACCTTC. Translation gives CAWSPGGGYGYTF. The rearrangement joins TRBV30 to TRBJ1-2; 7 nucleotides agree with TRBD1. Germline assignment: CDR1 GTSNPN and CDR2 SVGIG (reference sequence). After removal of 3 bases from V and 5 bases from J, the junction contained 6 bases not matched to a gene. The CDR3 is made up of 13 amino acids.

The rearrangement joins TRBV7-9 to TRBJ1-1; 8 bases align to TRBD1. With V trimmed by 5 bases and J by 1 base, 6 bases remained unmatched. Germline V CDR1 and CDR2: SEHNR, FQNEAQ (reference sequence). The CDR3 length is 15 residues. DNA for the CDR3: TGTGCCAGCAGCCTGGGACAGGCTTCGAACACTGAAGCTTTCTTT. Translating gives CASSLGQASNTEAFF.

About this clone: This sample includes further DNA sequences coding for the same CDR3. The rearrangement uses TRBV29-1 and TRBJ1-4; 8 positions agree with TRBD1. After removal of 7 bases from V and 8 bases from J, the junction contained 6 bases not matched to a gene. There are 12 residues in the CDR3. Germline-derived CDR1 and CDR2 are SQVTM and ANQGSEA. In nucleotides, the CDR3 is TGCAGCGGAGGACAGGGCAGGGAAAAACTGTTTTTT. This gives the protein CSGGQGREKLFF.

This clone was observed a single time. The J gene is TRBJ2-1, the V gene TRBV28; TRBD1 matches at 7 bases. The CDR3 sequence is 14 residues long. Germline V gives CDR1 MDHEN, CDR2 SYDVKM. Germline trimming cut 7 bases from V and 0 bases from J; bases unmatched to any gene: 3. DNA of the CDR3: TGTGCCAGCATAGCAGGGGGCTCCTACAATGAGCAGTTCTTC. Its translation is CASIAGGSYNEQFF.

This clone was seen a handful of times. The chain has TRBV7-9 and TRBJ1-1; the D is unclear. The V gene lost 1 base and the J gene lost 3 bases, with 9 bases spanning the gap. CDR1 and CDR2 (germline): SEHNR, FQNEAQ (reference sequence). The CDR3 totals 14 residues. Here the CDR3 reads CASSLVRVDTEAFF. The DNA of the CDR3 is TGTGCCAGCAGCTTAGTAAGAGTGGACACTGAAGCTTTCTTT.

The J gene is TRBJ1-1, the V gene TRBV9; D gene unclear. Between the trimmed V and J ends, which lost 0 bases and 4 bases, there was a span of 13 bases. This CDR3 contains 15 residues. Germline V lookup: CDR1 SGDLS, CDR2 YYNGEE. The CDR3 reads CASSVGGRGSTEAFF. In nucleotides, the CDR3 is TGTGCCAGCAGCGTAGGAGGCCGGGGAAGCACTGAAGCTTTCTTT.

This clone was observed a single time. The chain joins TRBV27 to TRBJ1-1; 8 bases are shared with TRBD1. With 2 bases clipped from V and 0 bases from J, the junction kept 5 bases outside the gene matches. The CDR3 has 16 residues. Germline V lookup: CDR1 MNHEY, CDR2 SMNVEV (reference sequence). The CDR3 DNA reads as TGTGCCAGCAGTTTAGGGGACAGGCCCTTGAACACTGAAGCTTTCTTT. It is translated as CASSLGDRPLNTEAFF.

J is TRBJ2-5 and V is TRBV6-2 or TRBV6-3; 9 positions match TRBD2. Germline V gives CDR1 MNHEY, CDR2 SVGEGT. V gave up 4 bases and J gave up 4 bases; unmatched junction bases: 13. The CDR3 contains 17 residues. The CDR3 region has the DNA TGTGCCAGCAGTTCGGGGCGTGGTAGCGGGAGTACAGAGACCCAGTACTTC. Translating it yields CASSSGRGSGSTETQYF.

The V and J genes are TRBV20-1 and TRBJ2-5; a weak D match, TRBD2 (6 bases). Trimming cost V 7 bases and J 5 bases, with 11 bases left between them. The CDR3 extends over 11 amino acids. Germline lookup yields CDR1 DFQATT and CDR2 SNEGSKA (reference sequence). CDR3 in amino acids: CSVMAGETQYF. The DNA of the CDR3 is TGCAGTGTCATGGCGGGGGAGACCCAGTACTTC.

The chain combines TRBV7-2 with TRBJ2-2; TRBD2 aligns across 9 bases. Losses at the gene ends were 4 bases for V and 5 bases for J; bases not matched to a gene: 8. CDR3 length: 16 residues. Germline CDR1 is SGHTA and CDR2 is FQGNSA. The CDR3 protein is CASSSALAGNTGELFF. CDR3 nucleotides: TGTGCCAGCAGCTCAGCGCTAGCGGGGAATACCGGGGAGCTGTTTTTT.

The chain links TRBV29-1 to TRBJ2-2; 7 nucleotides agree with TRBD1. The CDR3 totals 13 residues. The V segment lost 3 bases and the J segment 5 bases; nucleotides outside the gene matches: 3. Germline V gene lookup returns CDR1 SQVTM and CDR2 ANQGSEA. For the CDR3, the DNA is TGCAGCGTTGATACAGGGGATACCGGGGAGCTGTTTTTT. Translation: CSVDTGDTGELFF.

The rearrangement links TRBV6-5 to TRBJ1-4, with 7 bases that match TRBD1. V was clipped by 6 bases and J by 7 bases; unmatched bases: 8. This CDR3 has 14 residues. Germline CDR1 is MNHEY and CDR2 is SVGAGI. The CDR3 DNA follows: TGTGCCAGCAGAAAGACAGGGAGAAGTGAAAAACTGTTTTTT. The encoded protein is CASRKTGRSEKLFF.

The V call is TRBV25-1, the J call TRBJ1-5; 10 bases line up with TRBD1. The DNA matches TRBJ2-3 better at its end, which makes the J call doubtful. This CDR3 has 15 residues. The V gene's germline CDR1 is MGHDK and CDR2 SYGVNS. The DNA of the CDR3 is TGTGCCAGCAGCTCCGGGACAGGGGTCCATCAGCCCCAGTATTTT. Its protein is CASSSGTGVHQPQYF.

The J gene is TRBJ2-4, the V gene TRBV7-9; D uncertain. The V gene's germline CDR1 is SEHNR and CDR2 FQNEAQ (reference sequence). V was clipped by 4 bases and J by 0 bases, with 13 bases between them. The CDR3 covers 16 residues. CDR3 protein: CASSSSLILAKNIQYF. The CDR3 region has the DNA TGTGCCAGCAGCTCATCACTGATCCTAGCCAAAAACATTCAGTACTTC. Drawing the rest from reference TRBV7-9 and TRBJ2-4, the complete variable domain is DTGVSQNPRHKITKRGQNVTFRCDPISEHNRLYWYRQTLGQGPEFLTYFQNEAQLEKSRLLSDRFSAERPKGSFSTLEIQRTEQGDSAMYLCASSSSLILAKNIQYFGAGTRLSVL.

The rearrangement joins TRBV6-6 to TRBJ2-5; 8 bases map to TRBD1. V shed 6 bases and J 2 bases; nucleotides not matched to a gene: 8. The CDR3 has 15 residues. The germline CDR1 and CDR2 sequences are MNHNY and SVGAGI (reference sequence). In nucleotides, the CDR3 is TGTGCCAGCAGCCTCCCCAGGGGGCCTCAAGAGACCCAGTACTTC. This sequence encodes CASSLPRGPQETQYF.

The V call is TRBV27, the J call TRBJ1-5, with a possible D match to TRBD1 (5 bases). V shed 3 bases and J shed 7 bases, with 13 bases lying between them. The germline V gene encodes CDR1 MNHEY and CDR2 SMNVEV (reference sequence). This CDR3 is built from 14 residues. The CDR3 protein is CASSLSPGLQPQHF. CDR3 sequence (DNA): TGTGCCAGCAGTTTGTCCCCGGGACTACAGCCCCAGCATTTT.